These 17 T cell receptor beta chains originate from one sample sequenced in a study of blood T cell repertoires in COVID-19. Generated by immunoSEQ multiplex PCR, the TCRdb table keeps only in-frame clones and is missing some. The sample carries a few hundred thousand clones, more than 75% recorded once. Sequenced material: peripheral blood. Every receptor here comes from a woman aged 30 to 39 who had recovered from COVID-19.

Here the CDR3 reads CASSYGTIEPDSPLHF. In DNA form, the CDR3 reads TGTGCCAGTAGTTACGGGACAATTGAACCTGACTCACCCCTCCACTTT. The V gene is TRBV19, the J gene TRBJ1-6; a weak D match, TRBD1 (6 bases). CDR1 and CDR2 from the germline V gene are LNHDA and SQIVND (reference sequence). CDR3 length equals 16 residues. Trimming stripped 5 bases from V and 10 bases from J, with 21 bases between.

The chain has TRBV6-2 or TRBV6-3 and TRBJ2-2; TRBD1 agrees at 8 bases. This CDR3 spans 16 amino acids. V dropped 6 bases and J dropped 4; count of bases not matched to a gene: 10. Germline-derived CDR1 and CDR2 are MNHEY and SVGEGT. The DNA of the CDR3 is TGTGCCAGCAGCCGCGACAGGGGTTGGAGCACCGGGGAGCTGTTTTTT. Translated: CASSRDRGWSTGELFF.

The CDR3 coding sequence is TGTGCCAGCAGCCAGGAGGCCGGACAGGGACAAGAGACCCAGTACTTC. As protein: CASSQEAGQGQETQYF. V is TRBV4-2 and J is TRBJ2-5; 8 bases fit TRBD1. There are 16 residues in the CDR3. The germline gives CDR1 LGHNA, CDR2 YNFKEQ. J was trimmed by 2 bases and V by 3 bases; bases with no gene match: 8.

The gene calls are TRBV20-1 and TRBJ2-5; TRBD1 aligns across 9 bases. Germline CDR1 DFQATT, CDR2 SNEGSKA (reference sequence). V gave up 3 bases and J gave up 7 bases; unmatched junction bases: 0. This CDR3 has 11 residues. Written as DNA, the CDR3 is TGCAGTGCTAGGACAGGGGGGACCCAGTACTTC. This gives the protein CSARTGGTQYF.

The CDR3 region has the DNA TGTGCCAGCAGCCACCGGAAAGGCGGGGCGTACGAGCAGTACTTC. Translating gives CASSHRKGGAYEQYF. This chain links TRBV5-8 with TRBJ2-7, with TRBD2 as a possible D gene (6 bases). The CDR3 runs to 15 residues. The germline V gene has CDR1 SGHTS and CDR2 YDEGEE. The V and J ends lost 4 bases and 4 bases respectively, with 18 bases between them.

This clone appeared a single time. The rearrangement joins TRBV4-2 to TRBJ1-1, with TRBD1 matching over 9 bases. This CDR3 contains 17 residues. CDR1 is LGHNA and CDR2 is YNFKEQ in the germline V gene. The ends lost 1 base at V and 3 bases at J; junction bases unmatched: 9. The chain's CDR3 is CASSQAGQGGADTEAFF. Written as DNA, the CDR3 is TGTGCCAGCAGCCAAGCGGGACAGGGAGGTGCGGACACTGAAGCTTTCTTT.

This clone was counted a single time. The chain recombines TRBV2 with TRBJ2-3; 10 bases line up with TRBD2. V shed 7 bases, J shed 5 bases, and the junction held 12 bases outside the gene matches. The CDR3 is made up of 16 amino acids. The germline V gene has CDR1 SNHLY and CDR2 FYNNEI. The CDR3 DNA is TGTGCCAGCACCCGGACTAGCGGAAGAGGTGTAGATACGCAGTATTTT. Residues: CASTRTSGRGVDTQYF.

V and J are TRBV7-2 and TRBJ2-7; 8 nucleotides line up with TRBD1. After removal of 0 bases from V and 5 bases from J, the junction contained 0 bases not matched to a gene. The germline gives CDR1 SGHTA, CDR2 FQGNSA. This CDR3 is built from 13 residues. CDR3 DNA sequence: TGTGCCAGCAGCTTAGCCAGGGGGCACGAGCAGTACTTC. Amino acid sequence: CASSLARGHEQYF.

The table lists this clone with a few counts. J is TRBJ1-1 and V is TRBV28; no clear D. V lost 3 bases to trimming and J lost 0 bases, with 8 bases between them. The germline gives CDR1 MDHEN, CDR2 SYDVKM. This CDR3 has 14 residues. As DNA, the CDR3 is TGTGCCAGCAGTTTGCGACACATGAACACTGAAGCTTTCTTT. This gives the protein CASSLRHMNTEAFF.

The chain has TRBV27 and TRBJ1-2, with 10 bases aligning to TRBD1. The CDR3 is made up of 14 amino acids. V was pared by 6 bases and J by 6 bases, with 7 bases of the junction left unmatched. CDR1 MNHEY and CDR2 SMNVEV come from the germline V gene (reference sequence). The CDR3 loop is CASSYGQGDHGYTF. CDR3 DNA sequence: TGTGCCAGCAGCTACGGACAGGGGGACCATGGCTACACCTTC.

The V gene is TRBV7-2, the J gene TRBJ2-5; TRBD2 matches at 7 bases. The CDR3 is 15 residues long. The junction had 5 bases not matched to a gene; V was cut back by 0 bases and J by 4 bases. In germline, CDR1 is SGHTA, CDR2 FQGNSA. Here the CDR3 DNA reads TGTGCCAGCAGCTTAGCTTCGGGGGGAGGAGAGACCCAGTACTTC. This sequence encodes CASSLASGGGETQYF. Complete variable domain (other parts from reference TRBV7-2 and TRBJ2-5): GAGVSQSPSNKVTEKGKDVELRCDPISGHTALYWYRQSLGQGLEFLIYFQGNSAPDKSGLPSDRFSAERTGGSVSTLTIQRTQQEDSAVYLCASSLASGGGETQYFGPGTRLLVL.

The chain joins TRBV29-1 to TRBJ2-1, with a weak D call TRBD2 (6 bases). CDR1 and CDR2 (germline): SQVTM, ANQGSEA. The CDR3 spans 14 residues. V lost 2 bases to trimming and J lost 6 bases, with 14 bases between them. CDR3 amino acids: CSVEIGLLSNEQFF. Here the CDR3 DNA reads TGCAGCGTTGAAATCGGACTACTGTCCAATGAGCAGTTCTTC.

The V gene is TRBV5-6, the J gene TRBJ1-2; maybe TRBD1 (6 bases). This CDR3 comprises 15 residues. Trimming took off 0 bases at V and 6 bases at J, with 15 bases between the two ends. Germline lookup yields CDR1 SGHDT and CDR2 YYEEEE. The CDR3 sequence is CASSLGLGAVHGYTF. DNA of the CDR3: TGTGCCAGCAGCTTGGGTCTGGGGGCGGTGCATGGCTACACCTTC.

V is TRBV19 and J is TRBJ1-1; a weak D match, TRBD1 (5 bases). This CDR3 is 16 amino acids long. Deletions cut 3 bases from V and 5 bases from J, with 19 bases between. Germline values: CDR1 LNHDA, CDR2 SQIVND (reference sequence). The CDR3 sequence is CASSIRFVTGGTEAFF. CDR3 nucleotides: TGTGCCAGTAGTATTCGATTTGTTACAGGAGGGACTGAAGCTTTCTTT.

The V call is TRBV7-3, the J call TRBJ2-7, with TRBD2 matching 14 bases. Per germline, CDR1 SGHTA and CDR2 FQGTGA. Germline trimming cut 3 bases from V and 6 bases from J; bases unmatched to any gene: 22. The CDR3 is 21 amino acids. The CDR3 sequence is CASSFSTGRGLAGVRRGEQYF. The CDR3 nucleotides read TGTGCCAGCAGCTTCAGCACAGGACGGGGACTAGCGGGAGTTCGAAGGGGCGAGCAGTACTTC.

This sequence joins TRBV11-2 and TRBJ2-3; tentatively, D is TRBD1 (6 bases). This CDR3 region has 15 residues. In germline, CDR1 is SGHAT, CDR2 FQNNGV. Trimming removed 3 bases from V and 0 bases from J, with 10 bases in between. The CDR3 sequence: CASSFSQGSTDTQYF. The CDR3, as DNA: TGTGCCAGCAGCTTTTCACAGGGAAGCACAGATACGCAGTATTTT.

The chain carries TRBV15 and TRBJ2-7, with a weak D call TRBD1 (6 bases). The V gene's germline CDR1 is LNHNV and CDR2 YYDKDF (reference sequence). The length of the CDR3 is 17 residues. V lost 0 bases, J lost 1 base, and 16 bases lay in between. The CDR3 DNA is TGTGCCACCAGCAGAGAACCCTCGGCAGGGGAGTCCTACGAGCAGTACTTC. Amino acids: CATSREPSAGESYEQYF.